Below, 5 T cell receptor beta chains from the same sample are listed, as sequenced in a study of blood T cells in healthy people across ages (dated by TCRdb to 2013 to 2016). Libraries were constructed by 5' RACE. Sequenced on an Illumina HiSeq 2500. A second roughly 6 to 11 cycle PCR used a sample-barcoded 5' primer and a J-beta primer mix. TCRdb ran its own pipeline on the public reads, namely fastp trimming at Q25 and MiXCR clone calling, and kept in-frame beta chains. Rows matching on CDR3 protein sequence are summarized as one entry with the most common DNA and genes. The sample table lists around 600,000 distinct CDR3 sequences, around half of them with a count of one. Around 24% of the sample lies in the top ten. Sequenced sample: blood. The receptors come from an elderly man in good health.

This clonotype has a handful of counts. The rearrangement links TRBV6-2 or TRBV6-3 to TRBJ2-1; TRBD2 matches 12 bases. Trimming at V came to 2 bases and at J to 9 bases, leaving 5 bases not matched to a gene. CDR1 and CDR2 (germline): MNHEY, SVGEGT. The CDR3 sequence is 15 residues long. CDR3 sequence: CASSYRLAGGGEQFF. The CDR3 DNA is TGTGCCAGCAGTTACCGGCTAGCGGGAGGGGGTGAGCAGTTCTTC.

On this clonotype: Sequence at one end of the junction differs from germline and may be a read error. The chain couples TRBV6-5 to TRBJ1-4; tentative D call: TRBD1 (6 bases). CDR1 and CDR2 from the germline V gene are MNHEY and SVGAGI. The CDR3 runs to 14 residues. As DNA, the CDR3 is TGTGCCAGCAGTTTCAGGGGATCGGGTGAAAAACCGTTTTTT. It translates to CASSFRGSGEKPFF.

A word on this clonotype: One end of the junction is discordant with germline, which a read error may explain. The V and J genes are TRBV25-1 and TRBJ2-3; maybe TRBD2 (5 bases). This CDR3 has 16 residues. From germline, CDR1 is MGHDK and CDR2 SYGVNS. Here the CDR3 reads CASSVNTAASTETQYF. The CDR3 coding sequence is TGTGCCAGCAGTGTAAACACGGCCGCTAGCACAGAGACGCAGTATTTT.

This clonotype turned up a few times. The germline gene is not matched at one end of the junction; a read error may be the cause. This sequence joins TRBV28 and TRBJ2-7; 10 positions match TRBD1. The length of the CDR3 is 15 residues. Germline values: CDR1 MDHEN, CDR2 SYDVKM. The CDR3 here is CAGSDRDRGHYEQYF. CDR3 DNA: TGTGCCGGCAGCGACCGGGACAGGGGCCACTACGAGCAGTACTTC.

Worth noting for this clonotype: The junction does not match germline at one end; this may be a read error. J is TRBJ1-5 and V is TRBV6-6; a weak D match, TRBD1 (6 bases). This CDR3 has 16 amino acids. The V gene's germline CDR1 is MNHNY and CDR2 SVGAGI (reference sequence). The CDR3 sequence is CASGYSGAYSNQPQHF. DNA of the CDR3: TGTGCCAGCGGTTACTCGGGGGCTTATAGCAATCAGCCCCAGCATTTT.